The 26 T cell receptor beta chains reported below all come from one sample, sequenced in a study of cytomegalovirus exposure and HLA in healthy donors. A multiplex PCR was run with 60 Vbeta primers and 13 Jbeta primers. TCRdb keeps only in-frame clones here, not all; method: immunoSEQ multiplex PCR. The sample lists approximately 100,000 clones; 84% were seen once. Sequenced material: PBMCs. The receptors derive from a woman aged 18-29 years in good health and CMV-seronegative.

This CDR3 reads CASSLPHRGRTPYEQYF. For the CDR3, the DNA is TGTGCCAGCAGCTTACCCCATCGCGGGCGGACCCCCTACGAGCAGTACTTC. The J gene is TRBJ2-7, the V gene TRBV11-2, with D tentatively TRBD2 (5 bases). The V end lost 2 bases, the J end lost 2 bases, and 19 bases lay between the germline ends. CDR1 SGHAT and CDR2 FQNNGV come from the germline V gene. The CDR3 is 17 amino acids.

The chain links TRBV6-6 to TRBJ2-2, with D tentatively TRBD2 (6 bases). Trimming took off 5 bases at V and 6 bases at J, with 10 bases between the two ends. This CDR3 is built from 13 residues. Germline CDR1 MNHNY, CDR2 SVGAGI (reference sequence). The CDR3 is CASSTREAGELFF. The CDR3 nucleotides are TGTGCCAGCAGTACGAGGGAGGCCGGGGAGCTGTTTTTT.

This chain uses TRBV19 with TRBJ2-7, with D tentatively TRBD1 (5 bases). V was clipped by 0 bases and J by 3 bases, with 12 bases between them. This CDR3 contains 15 residues. Germline CDR1 LNHDA, CDR2 SQIVND (reference sequence). CDR3 nucleotides: TGTGCCAGTAGTATAGATGCAGGGTCGGGCTACGAGCAGTACTTC. Translated: CASSIDAGSGYEQYF.

This clone appeared a single time. J is TRBJ1-1 and V is TRBV25-1, with D tentatively TRBD1 (5 bases). V lost 10 bases and J lost 1, with 16 bases in between. The germline V gene has CDR1 MGHDK and CDR2 SYGVNS. CDR3 length: 14 amino acids. The CDR3 here is CATIDGQGNTEAFF. The CDR3 nucleotides are TGTGCCACCATCGACGGGCAGGGGAACACTGAAGCTTTCTTT.

This clone was seen once. The V and J genes are TRBV28 and TRBJ1-4, with 7 bases identical to TRBD1. Trimming removed 5 bases from V and 3 bases from J; junction bases left unmatched: 9. The CDR3 extends over 16 amino acids. The germline CDR1 and CDR2 sequences are MDHEN and SYDVKM. The CDR3 loop reads CASSAGGRVANEKLFF. As DNA, the CDR3 is TGTGCCAGCAGTGCAGGGGGTCGGGTAGCTAATGAAAAACTGTTTTTT. Drawing the rest from reference TRBV28 and TRBJ1-4, the complete variable domain is DVKVTQSSRYLVKRTGEKVFLECVQDMDHENMFWYRQDPGLGLRLIYFSYDVKMKEKGDIPEGYSVSREKKERFSLILESASTNQTSMYLCASSAGGRVANEKLFFGSGTQLSVL.

This rearrangement joins TRBV9 to TRBJ2-7; 13 bases agree with TRBD2. V shed 0 bases, J shed 2 bases, and the junction held 2 bases outside the gene matches. The CDR3 sequence is 16 residues long. The germline gives CDR1 SGDLS, CDR2 YYNGEE. The CDR3 DNA sequence: TGTGCCAGCAGCGTAGAGACTAGCGGGAGGACCTACGAGCAGTACTTC. Protein: CASSVETSGRTYEQYF.

This chain joins TRBV28 and TRBJ1-1; D is uncertain. The CDR3 covers 12 residues. The germline CDR1 and CDR2 sequences are MDHEN and SYDVKM. The V and J ends lost 5 bases and 4 bases respectively, with 8 bases between them. The CDR3 DNA follows: TGTGCCAGCAGTCTACGGAGCACTGAAGCTTTCTTT. The encoded protein is CASSLRSTEAFF. Looking up the rest from reference TRBV28 and TRBJ1-1 gives the full variable domain: DVKVTQSSRYLVKRTGEKVFLECVQDMDHENMFWYRQDPGLGLRLIYFSYDVKMKEKGDIPEGYSVSREKKERFSLILESASTNQTSMYLCASSLRSTEAFFGQGTRLTVV.

The CDR3 coding sequence is TGTGCCTGTGACCGGGGGAGCAATCAGCCCCAGCATTTT. Translation gives CACDRGSNQPQHF. The J gene is TRBJ1-5, the V gene TRBV30, with a possible D match to TRBD1 (5 bases). The CDR3 length is 13 residues. Germline lookup yields CDR1 GTSNPN and CDR2 SVGIG (reference sequence). Trimming pared 6 bases from V and 1 base from J, leaving 10 bases between.

The count of this clone is one. This sequence joins TRBV2 and TRBJ2-7, with D unresolved. The germline V gene encodes CDR1 SNHLY and CDR2 FYNNEI. The V end was cut by 3 bases, the J end by 13 bases, with 13 bases between. The CDR3 covers 11 residues. The CDR3 nucleotides read TGTGCCAGCAGTGAGGTACCTAAGCTCTACTTC. Translating it yields CASSEVPKLYF.

The chain uses TRBV5-1 and TRBJ1-1; tentative D call: TRBD1 (6 bases). V lost 4 bases, J lost 8 bases, and 18 bases lay in between. From germline, CDR1 is SGHRS and CDR2 YFSETQ. CDR3 size: 14 residues. The CDR3 region is CASSVGHSGWEAFF. CDR3 coding DNA: TGCGCCAGCAGCGTGGGACATTCCGGTTGGGAAGCTTTCTTT.

For the CDR3, the DNA is TGTGCCAGCAGGCAGGGGGCTCTTAATAATGAGCAGTTCTTC. It specifies CASRQGALNNEQFF. J is TRBJ2-1 and V is TRBV6-5; 8 positions match TRBD1. V gave up 6 bases and J gave up 7 bases; unmatched junction bases: 8. CDR1 MNHEY and CDR2 SVGAGI come from the germline V gene. The CDR3 spans 14 residues.

The gene calls are TRBV13 and TRBJ2-7; 10 bases are a match to TRBD1. Trimming cost V 5 bases and J 6 bases; bases outside gene matches: 4. The CDR3 is 13 amino acids. CDR1 is PRHDT and CDR2 is FYEKMQ in the germline V gene (reference sequence). CDR3 DNA: TGTGCCAGCAGCGCCGGACAGGGGGGCGAGCAGTACTTC. It yields the protein CASSAGQGGEQYF.

The V and J genes are TRBV7-8 and TRBJ2-7; 9 positions match TRBD1. The CDR3 spans 14 residues. V lost 4 bases to trimming and J lost 5 bases; unmatched junction nucleotides: 6. Germline CDR1 SGHVS, CDR2 FQNEAQ. CDR3 in DNA: TGTGCCAGCAGCTCGGAGGACAGGGGTCACGAGCAGTACTTC. Residues: CASSSEDRGHEQYF.

CDR3: CASSLLWGSLNYGYTF. For the CDR3, the DNA is TGCGCCAGCAGTCTCCTCTGGGGCAGCCTTAACTATGGCTACACCTTC. This chain joins TRBV5-1 and TRBJ1-2; the D gene is possibly TRBD1 (5 bases). Trimming stripped 5 bases from V and 1 base from J, with 18 bases between. Germline values: CDR1 SGHRS, CDR2 YFSETQ. The CDR3 has 16 amino acids.

CDR3 nucleotide sequence: TGTGCCAGCAGTGAAGGTTTTGGGCAGGGGGGCTACGAGCAGTACTTC. This sequence encodes CASSEGFGQGGYEQYF. The chain employs TRBV2 and TRBJ2-5; D is perhaps TRBD1 (7 bases). The J call is uncertain, as TRBJ2-7 better fits the DNA end. CDR3 length: 16 residues. The germline V gene has CDR1 SNHLY and CDR2 FYNNEI.

The chain couples TRBV5-1 to TRBJ2-3, with a weak D call TRBD2 (5 bases). Trimming removed 4 bases at V and 8 bases at J, with 14 bases between. The CDR3 runs to 13 residues. Germline V gene sequence: CDR1 SGHRS, CDR2 YFSETQ. CDR3 nucleotides: TGCGCCAGCAGCACCGTACTAGATGGTACGCAGTATTTT. Protein product: CASSTVLDGTQYF.

V usage is TRBV5-6 and J usage is TRBJ2-5; 11 nucleotides match TRBD2. This CDR3 is built from 15 residues. Germline-derived CDR1 and CDR2 are SGHDT and YYEEEE. V lost 0 bases and J lost 4; bases outside the gene matches: 2. DNA of the CDR3: TGTGCCAGCAGCTTGGTTAGCGGGGGGGCAGAGACCCAGTACTTC. Translation gives CASSLVSGGAETQYF. Based on the CDR3 plus reference TRBV5-6 and TRBJ2-5, the full variable domain is DAGVTQSPTHLIKTRGQQVTLRCSPKSGHDTVSWYQQALGQGPQFIFQYYEEEERQRGNFPDRFSGHQFPNYSSELNVNALLLGDSALYLCASSLVSGGAETQYFGPGTRLLVL.

The V and J genes are TRBV7-2 and TRBJ2-7, with 7 positions matching TRBD1. This CDR3 has 12 amino acids. The V gene's germline CDR1 is SGHTA and CDR2 FQGNSA. V gave up 3 bases and J gave up 6 bases; unmatched junction bases: 2. The CDR3 DNA reads as TGTGCCAGCAGCTTGACAGGGCGCGAGCAGTACTTC. The encoded protein is CASSLTGREQYF.

The CDR3 is CASSLGGRASEQYF. CDR3 bases: TGTGCCAGCAGCTTGGGAGGGAGGGCCTCCGAGCAGTACTTC. The J gene is TRBJ2-7, the V gene TRBV5-4; 7 bases align to TRBD2. V gave up 0 bases and J gave up 6 bases; unmatched junction bases: 6. In germline, CDR1 is SGHNT, CDR2 YYREEE (reference sequence). The CDR3 has 14 residues. Variable domain in full (rest from reference TRBV5-4 and TRBJ2-7): ETGVTQSPTHLIKTRGQQVTLRCSSQSGHNTVSWYQQALGQGPQFIFQYYREEENGRGNFPPRFSGLQFPNYSSELNVNALELDDSALYLCASSLGGRASEQYFGPGTRLTVT.

The V and J genes are TRBV9 and TRBJ2-3; 7 bases are shared with TRBD2. CDR3 length equals 16 residues. Trimming took 0 bases from V and 2 from J; bases not matched to a gene: 6. Germline V CDR1 and CDR2: SGDLS, YYNGEE. This chain's CDR3 is CASSVEVAGNTDTQYF. The CDR3 coding sequence is TGTGCCAGCAGCGTAGAGGTAGCGGGTAACACAGATACGCAGTATTTT.

J is TRBJ2-5 and V is TRBV25-1, with D tentatively TRBD2 (6 bases). Trimming stripped 1 base from V and 5 bases from J, with 8 bases between. Germline loops: CDR1 MGHDK, CDR2 SYGVNS. The CDR3 runs 13 residues. CDR3 residues: CASSEFGGETQYF. The CDR3 region has the DNA TGTGCCAGCAGTGAATTTGGGGGGGAGACCCAGTACTTC.

This CDR3 reads CASSQRLAATWVEQFF. The CDR3 coding sequence is TGTGCCAGCAGCCAAAGACTAGCGGCAACCTGGGTCGAGCAGTTCTTC. The chain combines TRBV4-2 with TRBJ2-1; 9 nucleotides line up with TRBD2. In germline, CDR1 is LGHNA, CDR2 YNFKEQ. The junction had 12 bases not matched to a gene; V was cut back by 2 bases and J by 10 bases. This CDR3 has 16 residues.

This clone was seen a single time. J is TRBJ1-2 and V is TRBV5-1; the D gene is possibly TRBD1 (5 bases). CDR3 length: 12 residues. V shed 4 bases and J shed 8 bases, with 12 bases lying between them. Germline V gene data show CDR1 as SGHRS and CDR2 as YFSETQ. The CDR3 DNA is TGCGCCAGCAGCATGTTAACAGGCGGCTACACCTTC. Its translation is CASSMLTGGYTF.

CDR3 DNA sequence: TGCGCCAGCAGCCAAGACCTCAGAGGGCCGCTTAATGAAAAACTGTTTTTT. Translated: CASSQDLRGPLNEKLFF. V usage is TRBV4-3 and J usage is TRBJ1-4, with D unresolved. This CDR3 is built from 17 residues. Trimming shortened V by 0 bases and J by 4 bases, and 15 bases separated the two germline ends. Looked up from germline, CDR1 is LGHNA and CDR2 is YSLEER.

The CDR3, as DNA: TGCGCCAGCAGCCAGGGTCGAGACAGGAACACTGAAGCTTTCTTT. Protein sequence: CASSQGRDRNTEAFF. The J gene is TRBJ1-1, the V gene TRBV4-3, with TRBD1 as a possible D gene (5 bases). Trimming shortened V by 3 bases and J by 1 base, and 12 bases separated the two germline ends. Germline CDR1 reads LGHNA; CDR2 reads YSLEER. The CDR3 has 15 residues.

This chain joins TRBV6-5 and TRBJ1-5, with D unresolved. The CDR3 contains 12 residues. Germline loops: CDR1 MNHEY, CDR2 SVGAGI. Trimming removed 0 bases at V and 9 bases at J, with 6 bases between. CDR3 sequence (DNA): TGTGCCAGCAGTTACTCCCATTGGCCCCAGCATTTT. This sequence encodes CASSYSHWPQHF.